This entry lists 5 T cell receptor beta chains sequenced from one sample in a study of cytomegalovirus exposure and HLA in healthy donors. TCRdb keeps only in-frame clones here, not all; method: immunoSEQ multiplex PCR. Seen here are around 130,000 clones, more than 75% observed once, and the top ten hold 2% to 2.5%. Sample: PBMCs. All receptors come from a woman aged 25 to 45 in good health and CMV-seronegative.

The chain carries TRBV29-1 and TRBJ1-1; tentatively, D is TRBD1 (6 bases). Germline loops: CDR1 SQVTM, CDR2 ANQGSEA. This CDR3 is 14 amino acids long. The ends were cut back, 3 bases at V and 1 base at J, with 12 bases in the middle. In nucleotides, the CDR3 is TGCAGCGTTGAGGGTCAGGGGCGGAACACTGAAGCTTTCTTT. It translates to CSVEGQGRNTEAFF.

J is TRBJ2-6 and V is TRBV27; TRBD2 agrees at 7 bases. V trimming: 2 bases; J trimming: 2 bases; junction bases outside the gene matches: 3. Germline V gives CDR1 MNHEY, CDR2 SMNVEV (reference sequence). The CDR3 spans 16 residues. The CDR3 is CASSLRRGAGANVLTF. In DNA form, the CDR3 reads TGTGCCAGCAGTTTACGCCGGGGGGCTGGGGCCAACGTCCTGACTTTC.

This clone was observed a single time. V and J are TRBV5-1 and TRBJ2-7, with 8 bases matching TRBD1. The length of the CDR3 is 16 residues. The germline V gene encodes CDR1 SGHRS and CDR2 YFSETQ. J gave up 6 bases and V 4 bases, and 15 bases lay outside the gene matches. This CDR3 is CASSPRGDRMSSEQYF. The DNA for the CDR3 is TGCGCCAGCAGCCCCCGCGGGGACAGGATGTCTAGCGAGCAGTACTTC. Based on the CDR3 plus reference TRBV5-1 and TRBJ2-7, the full variable domain is KAGVTQTPRYLIKTRGQQVTLSCSPISGHRSVSWYQQTPGQGLQFLFEYFSETQRNKGNFPGRFSGRQFSNSRSEMNVSTLELGDSALYLCASSPRGDRMSSEQYFGPGTRLTVT.

The chain links TRBV9 to TRBJ1-2, with 8 positions matching TRBD1. This CDR3 spans 15 amino acids. J was trimmed by 5 bases and V by 4 bases; bases with no gene match: 10. Germline V gives CDR1 SGDLS, CDR2 YYNGEE. CDR3 nucleotides: TGTGCCAGCAGCCACCCTGGACAGGGCGGTTATGGCTACACCTTC. Protein product: CASSHPGQGGYGYTF.

V and J are TRBV5-1 and TRBJ2-3, with 9 bases lining up with TRBD2. The CDR3 is made up of 15 amino acids. Per the germline V gene, CDR1 is SGHRS and CDR2 is YFSETQ. V dropped 6 bases and J dropped 5; count of bases not matched to a gene: 10. The CDR3 bases are TGCGCCAGCAACCCCCTGGCGGGGGGGTTAGATACGCAGTATTTT. Its protein product is CASNPLAGGLDTQYF.